This T cell receptor beta chain emerged from a study of identical twins. Study results and caveats: Excess sharing by twins proved weaker in beta out-of-frame sequences.

A universal primer binding site was introduced by template switching. The final cDNA contained unique molecular identifiers. MiXCR was run by TCRdb on the 5' RACE reads, yielding one entry per CDR3 protein. Here the sample spans just under 650,000 distinct CDR3 sequences, around 7.4% being singletons. This clonotype appeared many times. Its specificity is unknown. The donor group consisted entirely of healthy Caucasians. Trimming cost V 1 base and J 3 bases, with 16 bases left between them. The CDR3 runs to 16 residues. CDR1 is SGHAT, CDR2 FQNNGV, per germline. This sample was shared with a second study, whose subject was yellow fever vaccine responses in identical twins. That source notes: Twins' vaccine T cell responses reportedly seemed partly convergent and partly personalized.

The source material was PBMCs. J is TRBJ2-7 and V is TRBV11-2; D is possibly TRBD1 (6 bases). This clonotype was obtained from a woman aged 18-29 years in good health. CDR3: CASSLGHPMDSYEQYV. CDR3 in DNA: TGTGCCAGCAGCTTAGGGCACCCCATGGACAGCTACGAGCAGTACGTC.